Following are 14 T cell receptor beta chains from one sample sequenced in a study of CD8 T cells in Susac syndrome. An input of about 0.45 to 1 ug of RNA was subjected to reverse transcription using random hexamers. TCRdb analysed the immunoSEQ multiplex PCR reads with MiXCR anew, one entry per CDR3 protein. In the table there are roughly 200,000 distinct CDR3 sequences, roughly 95% of which are singletons. Sequencing used CD4+ T cells from PBMCs. These receptors came from a human donor with multiple sclerosis.

J is TRBJ1-1 and V is TRBV7-3; weak D call: TRBD1 (5 bases). Germline V CDR1 and CDR2: SGHTA, FQGTGA. This CDR3 is 17 amino acids long. V was clipped by 0 bases and J by 1 base, with 15 bases between them. CDR3 amino acids: CASSLTPRDGQNTEAFF. In nucleotides, the CDR3 is TGTGCCAGCAGCTTAACCCCTAGGGACGGACAGAACACTGAAGCTTTCTTT.

The chain has TRBV10-3 and TRBJ2-3; D unclear. The CDR3 runs 12 residues. V gave up 10 bases and J gave up 5 bases, with 13 bases separating them. Germline V lookup: CDR1 ENHRY, CDR2 SYGVKD. CDR3 region: CATSPVGDTQYF. CDR3 DNA sequence: TGTGCCACGTCTCCCGTGGGAGATACGCAGTATTTT.

This clonotype came up a few times. The rearrangement uses TRBV18 and TRBJ1-1; D is unclear. V was shortened by 3 bases and J by 1 base, with 3 bases between the two germline ends. There are 12 residues in the CDR3. The germline gives CDR1 KGHSH, CDR2 LQKENI. CDR3 nucleotide sequence: TGTGCCAGCTCACCGGGGAACACTGAAGCTTTCTTT. The encoded protein is CASSPGNTEAFF.

The gene calls are TRBV11-1 and TRBJ1-1; TRBD1 might be the D (6 bases). Trimming shortened V by 3 bases and J by 5 bases, and 19 bases separated the two germline ends. The V gene's germline CDR1 is SGHAT and CDR2 FQDESV (reference sequence). CDR3 size: 16 residues. The CDR3 here is CASSFLLQGSRTEAFF. CDR3 sequence (DNA): TGTGCCAGCAGCTTCCTCTTACAGGGAAGTAGGACTGAAGCTTTCTTT. Combining the CDR3 with reference TRBV11-1 and TRBJ1-1 gives the whole variable domain EAEVAQSPRYKITEKSQAVAFWCDPISGHATLYWYRQILGQGPELLVQFQDESVVDDSQLPKDRFSAERLKGVDSTLKIQPAELGDSAMYLCASSFLLQGSRTEAFFGQGTRLTVV.

Here the CDR3 reads CASSPHGVLHQETQYF. The CDR3 bases are TGTGCCAGCAGTCCCCACGGGGTTCTACACCAAGAGACCCAGTACTTC. The rearrangement links TRBV12-3 or TRBV12-4 to TRBJ2-5, with D maybe TRBD2 (5 bases). Trimming pared 5 bases from V and 0 bases from J, leaving 16 bases between. CDR3 size: 16 residues.

CDR3 bases: TGTGCCAGCAGACCGGGAGCAGATACTGGAAACACCATATATTTT. Protein: CASRPGADTGNTIYF. J is TRBJ1-3 and V is TRBV12-3 or TRBV12-4; D is undetermined. The V gene lost 6 bases and the J gene lost 2 bases, with 14 bases spanning the gap. The CDR3 has 15 residues.

This chain joins TRBV28 and TRBJ2-7; the D gene is possibly TRBD1 (6 bases). Trimming removed 7 bases at V and 3 bases at J, with 10 bases between. CDR3 size: 12 residues. Per the germline V gene, CDR1 is MDHEN and CDR2 is SYDVKM. The CDR3 region has the DNA TGTGCCAGCATCGGGACACGCTACGAGCAGTACTTC. Translation: CASIGTRYEQYF.

The CDR3 loop reads CASSQGSNLNTEAFF. The CDR3 DNA is TGTGCCAGCAGCCAAGGATCAAATTTGAACACTGAAGCTTTCTTT. V gene TRBV4-2 combines with J gene TRBJ1-1; no firm D call. V lost 1 base to trimming and J lost 0 bases, with 9 bases between them. The germline V gene has CDR1 LGHNA and CDR2 YNFKEQ. The CDR3 spans 15 residues.

The V gene is TRBV7-8, the J gene TRBJ2-1; tentative D call: TRBD1 (5 bases). The V gene lost 8 bases and the J gene lost 0 bases, with 11 bases spanning the gap. Looked up from germline, CDR1 is SGHVS and CDR2 is FQNEAQ. CDR3 size: 14 residues. The CDR3 sequence: CASRQGSSYNEQFF. The CDR3 bases are TGTGCCAGCCGGCAGGGAAGCTCCTACAATGAGCAGTTCTTC.

The chain joins TRBV3-1 to TRBJ2-7; 9 nucleotides align to TRBD1. V was pared by 3 bases and J by 7 bases, with 7 bases of the junction left unmatched. Per germline, CDR1 LGHDT and CDR2 YNNKEL (reference sequence). The CDR3 length is 14 residues. CDR3 sequence: CASSQGQGHMEQYF. The CDR3 DNA is TGTGCCAGCAGCCAGGGACAGGGACATATGGAGCAGTACTTC.

This chain uses TRBV10-3 with TRBJ2-7; D ambiguous. Trimming took off 3 bases at V and 5 bases at J, with 11 bases between the two ends. Germline values: CDR1 ENHRY, CDR2 SYGVKD. There are 13 residues in the CDR3. The CDR3 nucleotides are TGTGCCATCAGTGATGGGAACTACGACGAGCAGTACTTC. Its translation is CAISDGNYDEQYF.

CDR3: CASIKQGAGKETQYF. The CDR3 DNA sequence: TGTGCCAGCATTAAGCAGGGGGCAGGGAAGGAGACCCAGTACTTC. The chain couples TRBV27 to TRBJ2-5; 8 bases are a match to TRBD1. Germline assignment: CDR1 MNHEY and CDR2 SMNVEV (reference sequence). The CDR3 sequence is 15 residues long. The trim removed 7 bases at V and 5 bases at J, leaving 12 bases unmatched.

The genes are TRBV18 and TRBJ2-3; TRBD2 is a possible D gene (5 bases). The germline V gene encodes CDR1 KGHSH and CDR2 LQKENI. CDR3 length: 15 amino acids. The V and J ends lost 4 bases and 2 bases respectively, with 13 bases between them. Here the CDR3 reads CASSRPGIVTDTQYF. CDR3 nucleotides: TGTGCCAGCTCACGGCCGGGGATAGTCACAGATACGCAGTATTTT.

The gene calls are TRBV9 and TRBJ2-7; D remains ambiguous. Trimming removed 0 bases from V and 3 bases from J, with 13 bases in between. This CDR3 comprises 15 residues. Per germline, CDR1 SGDLS and CDR2 YYNGEE. The CDR3 loop is CASSVAVGKDYEQYF. In nucleotides, the CDR3 is TGTGCCAGCAGCGTAGCGGTAGGGAAAGACTACGAGCAGTACTTC.